This TCR beta chain was captured in a study of spatial heterogeneity in lung cancer. Study conclusions and caveats: Counts of expanded intratumoral alpha and beta TCRs tracked tumor mutation counts.

CDR1 is SGHTA and CDR2 is FQGNSA in the germline V gene. The J segment lost 11 bases and the V segment lost 3 bases, leaving 10 bases of the junction unmatched. The CDR3 has 14 residues. TCRdb redid the calling of the 5' RACE reads with MiXCR, one entry per CDR3 protein. The sample holds about 27,000 distinct CDR3 sequences, 7.1% seen once. This clonotype showed up many times. What it binds is unknown. Time point in this sample: sample taken at primary tumor resection. The V call is TRBV7-2, the J call TRBJ1-1; 9 bases fit TRBD1. The clonotype originates from a male donor with early-stage non-small cell lung cancer. Here the sequenced sample was lung tumor tissue, taken at surgery. The CDR3 is CASSLTGGGIRAFF. CDR3 in DNA: TGTGCCAGCAGCTTGACAGGGGGAGGGATAAGGGCTTTCTTT.